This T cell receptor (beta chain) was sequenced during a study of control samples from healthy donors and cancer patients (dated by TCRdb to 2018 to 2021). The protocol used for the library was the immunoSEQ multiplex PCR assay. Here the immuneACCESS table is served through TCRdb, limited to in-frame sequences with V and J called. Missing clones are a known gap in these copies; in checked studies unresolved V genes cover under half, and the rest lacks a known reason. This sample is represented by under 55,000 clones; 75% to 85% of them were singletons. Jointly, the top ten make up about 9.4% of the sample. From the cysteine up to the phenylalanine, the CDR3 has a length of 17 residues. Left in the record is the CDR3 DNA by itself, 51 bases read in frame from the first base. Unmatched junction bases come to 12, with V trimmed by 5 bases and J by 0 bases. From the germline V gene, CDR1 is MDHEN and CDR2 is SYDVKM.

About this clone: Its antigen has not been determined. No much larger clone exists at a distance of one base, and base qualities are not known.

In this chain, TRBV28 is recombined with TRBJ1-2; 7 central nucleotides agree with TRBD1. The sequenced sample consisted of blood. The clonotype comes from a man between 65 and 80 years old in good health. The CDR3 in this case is CASSPWDRRLTNYGYTF. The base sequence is TGTGCCAGCAGTCCCTGGGACAGAAGGCTAACTAACTATGGCTACACCTTC.